This T cell receptor beta chain was recovered during a study of T-cell memory formation after mild COVID-19. There are many counts of this clonotype. TCRdb recomputed calls from the 5' RACE reads with MiXCR, one row per CDR3 protein. The sample has around 260,000 distinct CDR3 sequences, about a sixth seen once; the top ten hold roughly 22%. The CDR3 spans 12 residues. Per germline, CDR1 KGHDR and CDR2 SFDVKD. V lost 5 bases to trimming and J lost 7 bases, with 11 bases between them. The sample was PBMCs or a T cell subset sorted from them (not recorded which). The chain carries TRBV24-1 and TRBJ2-7, with D perhaps matching TRBD2 (5 bases). This sequence was found in a man younger than 30 who had mild COVID-19 (a few samples of this study predate the infection). Cell type and time point are not known. The CDR3 reads CATSGTAEEQYF. DNA for the CDR3: TGTGCCACCAGTGGGACTGCAGAGGAGCAGTACTTC.